This T cell receptor (beta chain) comes out of a study of blood T cell repertoires in COVID-19. The table lists this clone with a count of one. Germline values: CDR1 KGHSH, CDR2 LQKENI. The ends lost 4 bases at V and 5 bases at J; junction bases unmatched: 10. The CDR3 covers 15 residues. Libraries were prepared by immunoSEQ multiplex PCR; TCRdb keeps only in-frame clonotypes and omits some of them. The sample gives 250,000 to 300,000 clones, over 75% of which show up once; roughly 9.6% is in the top ten. The source is a woman aged 70-85 years with acute or convalescent COVID-19. The gene calls are TRBV18 and TRBJ2-5; TRBD2 matches at 7 bases. The sample taken for sequencing was peripheral blood. The CDR3 loop reads CASSRVSTSSETQYF. As DNA, the CDR3 is TGTGCCAGCTCACGGGTTTCGACTAGCAGTGAGACCCAGTACTTC.